This is a list of T cell receptor beta chains from one sample in a study of blood T cell repertoires in COVID-19. Measured with immunoSEQ multiplex PCR; TCRdb has only the in-frame clones, and not every one. In the table there are 250,000 or so clones, 70% to 90% of which are singletons. Sequencing was done on a sample of PBMCs or T cells enriched from blood (not recorded which). The receptors originated from a man aged 50-59 years who had been exposed to COVID-19. Each CDR3 is given with its conserved first and last residue. Fields, in order: D gene, J gene, V gene, clone size, CDR3 protein, CDR3 DNA. The D gene is left open where the match is weak. Clone size is stated in some rows and not others, as once, few, many or a class when expanded.

NA TRBJ1-5 TRBV10-3 NA CATGQSNQPQHF TGTGCCACCGGACAGAGCAATCAGCCCCAGCATTTT
TRBD2 TRBJ2-6 TRBV27 once CASSFRTGGTGANVLTF TGTGCCAGCAGTTTTCGTACGGGAGGGACTGGGGCCAACGTCCTGACTTTC
TRBD1 TRBJ1-2 TRBV5-5 once CASSLDLSGGGYYGYTF TGTGCCAGCAGCTTGGATTTATCAGGGGGCGGCTACTATGGCTACACCTTC
TRBD1 TRBJ1-4 TRBV7-9 NA CASSFPQDRDEKLFF TGTGCCAGCAGCTTCCCTCAAGACAGGGATGAAAAACTGTTTTTT
TRBD2 TRBJ2-3 TRBV5-1 NA CASSLVARGGAPDTQYF TGCGCCAGCAGCTTGGTAGCCCGCGGGGGGGCCCCAGATACGCAGTATTTT
TRBD1 TRBJ1-4 TRBV9 few CASSPIVGQGEKLFF TGTGCCAGCAGCCCCATAGTGGGACAGGGGGAAAAACTGTTTTTT
TRBD2 TRBJ2-7 TRBV3-1/TRBV3-2 NA CASSPRGTDSYEQYF TGTGCCAGCAGCCCGCGGGGGACCGACTCCTACGAGCAGTACTTC
NA TRBJ2-4 TRBV5-6 NA CASSPRDSFQYF TGTGCCAGCAGTCCGCGGGACTCTTTTCAGTACTTC
NA TRBJ2-2 TRBV5-1 NA CASSAQGSPGELFF TGCGCCAGCAGCGCCCAGGGATCACCCGGGGAGCTGTTTTTT
TRBD1 TRBJ1-3 TRBV9 NA CASSVGGQGTGNTIYF TGTGCCAGCAGCGTAGGTGGACAGGGCACGGGAAACACCATATATTTT
TRBD1 TRBJ1-2 TRBV3-1/TRBV3-2 NA CASSPRTGAYGYTF TGTGCCAGCAGCCCTCGGACAGGTGCCTATGGCTACACCTTC
TRBD2 TRBJ2-1 TRBV3-1/TRBV3-2 few CASSQETSLVNEQFF TGTGCCAGCAGCCAAGAGACTAGCTTGGTTAATGAGCAGTTCTTC
NA TRBJ2-7 TRBV6-2/TRBV6-3 NA CASSYTHGQSRNYEQYF TGTGCCAGCAGTTACACTCATGGACAGTCCCGGAACTACGAGCAGTACTTC
NA TRBJ1-5 TRBV19 NA CASSIRDSNQPQHF TGTGCCAGTAGTATACGGGATAGCAATCAGCCCCAGCATTTT
TRBD2 TRBJ2-3 TRBV6-1 NA CASSERSGRRDTQYF TGTGCCAGCAGTGAACGGAGCGGGAGAAGGGACACGCAGTATTTT
NA TRBJ1-2 TRBV19 once CASSIRGAYGYTF TGTGCCAGTAGTATACGGGGGGCGTATGGCTACACCTTC
NA TRBJ1-4 TRBV28 NA CASSRTAVNEKLFF TGTGCCAGCAGCCGGACTGCCGTTAATGAAAAACTGTTTTTT
NA TRBJ1-1 TRBV10-3 few CAISESRVDVNTEAFF TGTGCCATCAGTGAGAGCAGGGTAGATGTGAACACTGAAGCTTTCTTT
TRBD1 TRBJ2-5 TRBV9 NA CASSGQGGIGETQYF TGTGCCAGCAGCGGACAGGGTGGAATAGGAGAGACCCAGTACTTC
NA TRBJ1-1 TRBV27 NA CASSLSGAVKDPAGSTEAFF TGTGCCAGCAGTTTATCTGGGGCCGTGAAGGACCCCGCGGGGAGCACTGAAGCTTTCTTT
NA TRBJ2-7 TRBV6-6 NA CASSYGTTEQYF TGTGCCAGCAGCTATGGGACAACCGAGCAGTACTTC
TRBD1 TRBJ1-2 TRBV3-1/TRBV3-2 NA CASSQEWDSTLSDYGYTF TGTGCCAGCAGCCAAGAGTGGGACAGTACACTCTCAGACTATGGCTACACCTTC
NA TRBJ1-2 TRBV29-1 once CSATYRAAGYGYTF TGCAGCGCTACCTACAGGGCGGCGGGTTATGGCTACACCTTC
TRBD1 TRBJ1-1 TRBV27 NA CASSLLGQGNTEAFF TGTGCCAGCAGTTTATTAGGACAGGGGAACACTGAAGCTTTCTTT
NA TRBJ1-2 TRBV7-9 NA CASSQRPYGYTF TGTGCCAGCTCCCAGAGGCCCTATGGCTACACCTTC
NA TRBJ2-2 TRBV27 NA CASSFQVNTGELFF TGTGCCAGCAGTTTTCAGGTGAACACCGGGGAGCTGTTTTTT
TRBD1 TRBJ1-1 TRBV7-9 NA CASSLRGPTNTEAFF TGTGCCAGCAGCTTGAGGGGGCCCACGAACACTGAAGCTTTCTTT
NA TRBJ1-2 TRBV27 NA CASSRRGRQGSSNGYTF TGTGCCAGCAGTCGAAGAGGCCGCCAGGGTTCGTCTAATGGCTACACCTTC
NA TRBJ1-5 TRBV5-6 NA CASSSVSGYNQPQHF TGTGCCAGCAGCTCAGTTTCAGGGTACAATCAGCCCCAGCATTTT
TRBD2 TRBJ2-3 TRBV5-4 once CASSFGSGSNADTQYF TGTGCCAGCAGCTTTGGTAGCGGGAGTAACGCAGATACGCAGTATTTT
NA TRBJ2-1 TRBV5-1 NA CASSLSLLWTADNEQFF TGCGCCAGCAGCTTGTCTCTTCTCTGGACAGCGGACAATGAGCAGTTCTTC
NA TRBJ1-5 TRBV2 NA CASSVIGGTGNQPQHF TGTGCCAGCAGTGTGATTGGGGGCACGGGCAATCAGCCCCAGCATTTT
TRBD2 TRBJ2-1 TRBV27 once CASSTPGLAGNEQFF TGTGCCAGCAGTACACCGGGACTAGCGGGAAATGAGCAGTTCTTC
TRBD2 TRBJ2-1 TRBV23-1 NA CASSPCRLAGGPSSYNEQFF TGCGCCAGCAGTCCCTGTCGACTAGCGGGAGGGCCGAGCTCCTACAATGAGCAGTTCTTC
NA TRBJ2-3 TRBV5-1 NA CASSYRQATDTQYF TGCGCCAGCAGCTATAGACAGGCCACAGATACGCAGTATTTT
TRBD1 TRBJ1-1 TRBV4-1 once CASSQEGGRGQPNTEAFF TGCGCCAGCAGCCAAGAGGGAGGAAGGGGGCAGCCAAACACTGAAGCTTTCTTT
NA TRBJ1-3 TRBV19 few CASSSQEGTHRYF TGTGCCAGTAGTTCCCAGGAGGGGACTCACCGATATTTT
NA TRBJ2-3 TRBV7-9 NA CASSLVASNEDTQYF TGTGCCAGCAGCTTAGTAGCGAGCAATGAAGATACGCAGTATTTT
NA TRBJ2-2 TRBV6-5 NA CASSWDSVGTGELFF TGTGCCAGCAGTTGGGACTCCGTGGGAACCGGGGAGCTGTTTTTT
NA TRBJ1-6 TRBV19 NA CASTSGHFDSPLHF TGTGCCAGTACCTCGGGACATTTTGACTCACCCCTCCACTTT
TRBD1 TRBJ1-6 TRBV5-6 NA CASSYDRARSPLHF TGTGCCAGCAGCTATGACAGGGCCCGATCACCCCTCCACTTT
TRBD1 TRBJ1-5 TRBV2 once CASSPRDSFDQPQHF TGTGCCAGCAGTCCTCGGGACAGCTTCGATCAGCCCCAGCATTTT
NA TRBJ2-1 TRBV7-8 NA CASRIATRSYNEQFF TGTGCCAGCAGAATAGCTACCCGCTCCTACAATGAGCAGTTCTTC
TRBD1 TRBJ1-5 TRBV4-1 NA CASSQGTGGSGQPQHF TGCGCCAGCAGCCAGGGCACAGGGGGCTCTGGGCAGCCCCAGCATTTT
NA TRBJ2-2 TRBV5-1 NA CASSLVTTDTGELFF TGCGCCAGCAGCTTGGTGACTACCGACACCGGGGAGCTGTTTTTT
NA TRBJ1-1 TRBV7-9 NA CASSPGLLRGTEAFF TGTGCCAGCAGCCCCGGGCTCCTCCGAGGGACTGAAGCTTTCTTT
NA TRBJ2-2 TRBV6-6 NA CASRRSEYTGELFF TGTGCCAGCAGGCGATCGGAGTACACCGGGGAGCTGTTTTTT
NA TRBJ2-5 TRBV2 NA CASTPEPISGTQYF TGTGCCAGCACCCCGGAGCCCATCTCGGGGACCCAGTACTTC
TRBD1 TRBJ1-6 TRBV2 once CASSPGTENSPLHF TGTGCCAGCAGTCCCGGGACAGAGAATTCACCCCTCCACTTT
TRBD1 TRBJ1-1 TRBV6-5 NA CASSRQGAEAFF TGTGCCAGCAGTAGACAGGGGGCTGAAGCTTTCTTT
NA TRBJ1-5 TRBV28 few CASSSGTNSNQPQHF TGTGCCAGCAGTTCCGGGACAAATAGCAATCAGCCCCAGCATTTT
NA TRBJ2-6 TRBV7-9 NA CASSPPTGYSGANVLTF TGTGCCAGCAGCCCCCCCACAGGTTACTCTGGGGCCAACGTCCTGACTTTC
NA TRBJ2-5 TRBV5-1 NA CASSSLTGGGETQYF TGCGCCAGCAGCTCTCTAACGGGGGGCGGGGAGACCCAGTACTTC
NA TRBJ1-1 TRBV5-5 NA CASSFGGWGRNTEAFF TGTGCCAGCAGCTTTGGGGGGTGGGGCAGGAACACTGAAGCTTTCTTT
NA TRBJ2-5 TRBV18 NA CASSPDRLETQYF TGTGCCAGCTCACCCGACAGGTTAGAGACCCAGTACTTC
NA TRBJ1-2 TRBV10-3 NA CAISERSTGAYGYTF TGTGCCATCAGTGAGAGGTCGACAGGAGCCTATGGCTACACCTTC